The entry below gives a single T cell receptor beta chain sequence along with its context. The data were obtained in a study of blood T cell repertoires in COVID-19. This CDR3 is built from 12 residues. Trimming left V 7 bases short and J 4 bases short, with 5 bases between. Profiling relied on immunoSEQ multiplex PCR, and the TCRdb table lists in-frame clones only, not all of them. The sample has almost 300,000 clones, nearly 90% seen once. This chain connects TRBV12-3 or TRBV12-4 to TRBJ2-6; no firm D call. The source material was peripheral blood. This TCR came from a woman aged 25 to 39 with COVID-19, enrolled during active disease. The CDR3 region has the DNA TGTGCCAGCACACTCGGGGCCAACGTCCTGACTTTC. Translating it yields CASTLGANVLTF.